This TCR beta chain originates from a study of shared clonotypes between healthy human individuals. The germline CDR1 and CDR2 sequences are MGHRA and YSYEKL. This CDR3 is 19 amino acids long. The V and J ends lost 0 bases and 3 bases respectively, with 20 bases between them. Study-level results: Few donors limited the genetic and exposure-history diversity represented. Some naive CD4 clonotypes, around 5%, turned up in common across several donors.

Terminally differentiated effector memory CD45RA+ cells were excluded from the naive CD8 cells, which were CD45RO-negative and positively selected for CCR7. For this clone: The antigen remains undetermined.

Here immunoSEQ multiplex PCR was the method, and the copy in TCRdb shows in-frame clones only, minus some. This table has roughly 2,000,000 clones, over 85% appearing once. V and J are TRBV4-1 and TRBJ2-2; D unclear. This receptor was taken from a man aged 18 to 35 in good health. Some clones in this sample may be carry-over from other donors' samples. The sequenced material came from naive CD8+ T cells from PBMCs. CDR3 region: CASSQDSGGLSVDTGELFF. The CDR3 region has the DNA TGCGCCAGCAGCCAAGATTCGGGTGGCCTTTCCGTGGACACCGGGGAGCTGTTTTTT.